This entry lists 10 T cell receptor beta chains sequenced from one sample in a study of human T cells and chemical hapten exposure. Described time point: healthy volunteer bleed at 6 weeks. Someone pulled total RNA out of unfractionated whole blood. TCRdb redid the calling of the RACE reads with MiXCR, one entry per CDR3 protein. This sample has tens of thousands of distinct CDR3 sequences, with over 8.5% found just once. Sequences were obtained from whole blood. The receptors were sampled from a male donor in good health. Some clones in this sample may be carry-over from other donors' samples.

The sample holds many counts of this clonotype. The chain is built from TRBV6-2 or TRBV6-3 and TRBJ1-6, with 9 nucleotides matching TRBD1. The CDR3 totals 14 residues. V dropped 6 bases and J dropped 10; count of bases not matched to a gene: 7. Per germline, CDR1 MNHEY and CDR2 SVGEGT. CDR3 nucleotide sequence: TGTGCCAGCAGCCCCGGGACAGGGAGCTCACCCCTCCACTTT. Translation gives CASSPGTGSSPLHF.

This chain joins TRBV12-3 or TRBV12-4 and TRBJ2-3, with 8 bases identical to TRBD2. The CDR3 runs to 13 residues. Trimming took 5 bases from V and 9 from J; bases not matched to a gene: 7. CDR3 in amino acids: CASSQPPSGTQYF. In DNA, the CDR3 is TGTGCCAGCAGTCAACCCCCTAGCGGGACGCAGTATTTT.

This clonotype was observed many times. In DNA form, the CDR3 reads TGTGCCAGCAGTTTGGTCGGTCACGGCACAGATACGCAGTATTTT. Its protein product is CASSLVGHGTDTQYF. V and J are TRBV12-3 or TRBV12-4 and TRBJ2-3; no firm D call. Trimming took off 3 bases at V and 1 base at J, with 11 bases between the two ends. The CDR3 sequence is 15 residues long.

This clonotype was recorded a few times. The genes are TRBV7-9 and TRBJ1-2; D call uncertain. The germline V and J ends were trimmed by 0 bases and 7 bases, with 15 bases remaining between them. The length of the CDR3 is 15 residues. The V gene's germline CDR1 is SEHNR and CDR2 FQNEAQ (reference sequence). The CDR3 DNA sequence: TGTGCCAGCAGCTTAGCGCTAGAACTCCCAGGTGGCTACACCTTC. Its protein is CASSLALELPGGYTF.

This clonotype has more than one count but fewer than ten. V usage is TRBV27 and J usage is TRBJ2-1; D is undetermined. This CDR3 is built from 13 residues. Trimming took off 6 bases at V and 6 bases at J, with 12 bases between the two ends. Per germline, CDR1 MNHEY and CDR2 SMNVEV (reference sequence). CDR3 sequence reads: CASSPIRPNEQFF. The DNA for the CDR3 is TGTGCCAGCAGCCCGATCCGGCCCAATGAGCAGTTCTTC.

The V call is TRBV12-3 or TRBV12-4, the J call TRBJ2-1, with D maybe TRBD1 (5 bases). Trimming took 6 bases from V and 0 from J, leaving 12 bases between them. This CDR3 spans 15 amino acids. The CDR3 sequence is CASSSDSSSYNEQFF. CDR3 DNA: TGTGCCAGCAGCTCTGACAGTAGCTCCTACAATGAGCAGTTCTTC.

CDR3 sequence: CASRRGTEISTDTQYF. Written as DNA, the CDR3 is TGTGCCAGTAGGAGGGGGACAGAGATAAGCACAGATACGCAGTATTTT. This rearrangement joins TRBV19 to TRBJ2-3, with 7 bases that match TRBD1. V lost 6 bases and J lost 0; bases outside the gene matches: 9. Germline loops: CDR1 LNHDA, CDR2 SQIVND (reference sequence). The length of the CDR3 is 16 residues.

This clonotype was recorded a few times. The chain uses TRBV25-1 and TRBJ2-7, with 9 bases aligning to TRBD1. V was clipped by 6 bases and J by 10 bases; unmatched bases: 13. Germline values: CDR1 MGHDK, CDR2 SYGVNS. This CDR3 is 14 amino acids long. The CDR3 region has the DNA TGTGCCAGCAGGCGAGACGGGACAGGGTCCCGACAGTACTTC. This gives the protein CASRRDGTGSRQYF.

The chain has TRBV20-1 and TRBJ2-7; 9 bases line up with TRBD2. The J segment lost 7 bases and the V segment lost 0 bases, leaving 16 bases of the junction unmatched. Germline CDR1 and CDR2: DFQATT and SNEGSKA (reference sequence). The CDR3 is 17 amino acids. The CDR3 is CSARDREAGGPGGEQYF. CDR3 in DNA: TGCAGTGCTAGAGATAGAGAAGCGGGAGGTCCCGGTGGGGAGCAGTACTTC.

This clonotype has a handful of counts. The chain combines TRBV19 with TRBJ1-5; TRBD1 is a possible D gene (6 bases). This CDR3 spans 15 amino acids. V lost 3 bases and J lost 1, with 10 bases in between. Germline CDR1 and CDR2: LNHDA and SQIVND (reference sequence). CDR3 region: CASSIWTESNQPQHF. In DNA, the CDR3 is TGTGCCAGTAGTATCTGGACAGAGAGCAATCAGCCCCAGCATTTT.